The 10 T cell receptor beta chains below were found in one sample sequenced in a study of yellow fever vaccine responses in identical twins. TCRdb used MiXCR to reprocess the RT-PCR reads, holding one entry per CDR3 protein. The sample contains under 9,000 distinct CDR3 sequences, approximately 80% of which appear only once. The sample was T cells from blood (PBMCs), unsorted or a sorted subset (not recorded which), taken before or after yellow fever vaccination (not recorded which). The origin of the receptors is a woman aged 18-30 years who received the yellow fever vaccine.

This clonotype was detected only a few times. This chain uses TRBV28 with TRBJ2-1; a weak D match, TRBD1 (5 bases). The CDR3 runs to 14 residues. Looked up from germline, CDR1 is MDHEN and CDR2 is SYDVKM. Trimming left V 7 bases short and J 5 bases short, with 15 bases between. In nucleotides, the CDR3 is TGTGCCAGCATTGGCAGGACAATCAACAATGAGCAGTTCTTC. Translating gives CASIGRTINNEQFF. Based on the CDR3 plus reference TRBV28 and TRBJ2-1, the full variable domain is DVKVTQSSRYLVKRTGEKVFLECVQDMDHENMFWYRQDPGLGLRLIYFSYDVKMKEKGDIPEGYSVSREKKERFSLILESASTNQTSMYLCASIGRTINNEQFFGPGTRLTVL.

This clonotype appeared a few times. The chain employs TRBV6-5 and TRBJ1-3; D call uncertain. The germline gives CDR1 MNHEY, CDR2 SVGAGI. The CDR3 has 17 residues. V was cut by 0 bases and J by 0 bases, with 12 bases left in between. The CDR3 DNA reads TGTGCCAGCAGTTACTCCGGGCAGTTATCCTCTGGAAACACCATATATTTT. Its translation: CASSYSGQLSSGNTIYF.

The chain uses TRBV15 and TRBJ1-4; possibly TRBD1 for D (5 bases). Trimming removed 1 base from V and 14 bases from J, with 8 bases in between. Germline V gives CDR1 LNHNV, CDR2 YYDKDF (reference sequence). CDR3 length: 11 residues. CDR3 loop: CATSRGTLLFF. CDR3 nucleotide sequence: TGTGCCACCAGCAGAGGGACATTGCTGTTTTTT.

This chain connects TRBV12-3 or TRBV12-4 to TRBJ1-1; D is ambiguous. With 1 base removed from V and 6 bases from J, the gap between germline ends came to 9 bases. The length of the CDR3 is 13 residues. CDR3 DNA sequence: TGTGCCAGCAGTTTAGGGGGAAAGGCTGAAGCTTTCTTT. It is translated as CASSLGGKAEAFF.

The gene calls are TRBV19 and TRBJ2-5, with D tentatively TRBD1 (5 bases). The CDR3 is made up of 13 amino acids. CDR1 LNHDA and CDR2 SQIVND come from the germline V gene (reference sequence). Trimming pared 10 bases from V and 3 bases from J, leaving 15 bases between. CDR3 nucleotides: TGTGCCACTAGGCAGGGTAAGGAAGAGACCCAGTACTTC. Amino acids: CATRQGKEETQYF.

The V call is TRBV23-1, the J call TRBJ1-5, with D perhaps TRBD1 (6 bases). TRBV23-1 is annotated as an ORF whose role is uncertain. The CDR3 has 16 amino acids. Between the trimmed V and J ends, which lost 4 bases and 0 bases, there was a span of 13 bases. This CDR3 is CASSPDRLDSNQPQHF. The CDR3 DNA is TGCGCCAGCAGTCCGGACAGACTAGATAGCAATCAGCCCCAGCATTTT.

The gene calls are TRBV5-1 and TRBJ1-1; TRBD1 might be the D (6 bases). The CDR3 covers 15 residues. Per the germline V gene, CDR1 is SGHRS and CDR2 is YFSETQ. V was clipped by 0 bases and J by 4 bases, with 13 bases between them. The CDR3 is CASSLGGQVLTEAFF. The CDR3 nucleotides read TGCGCCAGCAGCTTGGGGGGACAAGTCCTCACTGAAGCTTTCTTT.

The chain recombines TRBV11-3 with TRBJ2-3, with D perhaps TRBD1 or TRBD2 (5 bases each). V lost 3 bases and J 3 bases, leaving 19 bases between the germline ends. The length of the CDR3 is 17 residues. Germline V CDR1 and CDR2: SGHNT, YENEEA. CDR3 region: CASSFWFGALGTDTQYF. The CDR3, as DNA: TGTGCCAGCAGCTTTTGGTTCGGGGCCCTGGGGACAGATACGCAGTATTTT. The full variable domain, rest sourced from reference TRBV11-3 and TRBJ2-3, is EAGVVQSPRYKIIEKKQPVAFWCNPISGHNTLYWYLQNLGQGPELLIRYENEEAVDDSQLPKDRFSAERLKGVDSTLKIQPAELGDSAVYLCASSFWFGALGTDTQYFGPGTRLTVL.

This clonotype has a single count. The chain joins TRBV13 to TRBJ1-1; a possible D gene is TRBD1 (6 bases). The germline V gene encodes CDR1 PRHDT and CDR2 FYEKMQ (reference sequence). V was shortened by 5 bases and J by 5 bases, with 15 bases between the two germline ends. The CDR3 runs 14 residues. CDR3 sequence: CASSITGPPTEAFF. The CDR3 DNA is TGTGCCAGCAGCATAACAGGGCCCCCGACTGAAGCTTTCTTT.

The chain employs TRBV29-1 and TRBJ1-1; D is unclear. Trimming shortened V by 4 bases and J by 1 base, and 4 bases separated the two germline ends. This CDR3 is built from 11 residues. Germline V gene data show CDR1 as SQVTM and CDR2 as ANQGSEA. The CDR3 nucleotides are TGCAGCGTTGTACAGAACACTGAAGCTTTCTTT. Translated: CSVVQNTEAFF.